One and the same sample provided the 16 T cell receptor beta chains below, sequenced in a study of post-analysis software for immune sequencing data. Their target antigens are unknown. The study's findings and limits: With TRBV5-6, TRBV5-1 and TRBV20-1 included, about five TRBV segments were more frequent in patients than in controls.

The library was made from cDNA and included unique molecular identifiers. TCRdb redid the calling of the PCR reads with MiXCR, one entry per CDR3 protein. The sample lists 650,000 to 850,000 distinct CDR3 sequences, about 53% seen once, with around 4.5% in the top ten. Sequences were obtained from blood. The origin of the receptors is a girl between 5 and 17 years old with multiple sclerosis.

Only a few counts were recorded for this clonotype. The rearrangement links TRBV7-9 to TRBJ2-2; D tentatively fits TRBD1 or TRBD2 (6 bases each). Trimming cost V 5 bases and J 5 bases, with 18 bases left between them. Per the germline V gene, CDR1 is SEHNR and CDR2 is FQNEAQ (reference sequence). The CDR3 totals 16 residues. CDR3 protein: CASSPTGGIFTGELFF. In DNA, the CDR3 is TGTGCCAGCAGCCCGACAGGAGGGATTTTTACCGGGGAGCTGTTTTTT.

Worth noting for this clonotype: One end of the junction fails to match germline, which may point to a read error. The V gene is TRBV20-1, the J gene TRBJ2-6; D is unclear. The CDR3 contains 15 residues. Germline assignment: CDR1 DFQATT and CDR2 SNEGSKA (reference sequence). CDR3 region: CSAREINSGANVLTF. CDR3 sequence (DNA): TGCAGCGCTAGAGAAATCAACTCTGGGGCCAACGTCCTGACTTTC.

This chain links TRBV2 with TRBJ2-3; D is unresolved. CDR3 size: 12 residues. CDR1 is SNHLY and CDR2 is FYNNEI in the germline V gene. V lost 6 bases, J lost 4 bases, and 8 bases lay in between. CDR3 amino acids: CASSNTPDTQYF. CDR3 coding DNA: TGTGCCAGCAGCAACACTCCAGATACGCAGTATTTT.

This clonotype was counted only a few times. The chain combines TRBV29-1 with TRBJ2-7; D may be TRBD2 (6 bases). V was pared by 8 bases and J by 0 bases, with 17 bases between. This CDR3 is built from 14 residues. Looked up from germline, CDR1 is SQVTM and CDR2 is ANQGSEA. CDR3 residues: CSTKEGTASYEQYF. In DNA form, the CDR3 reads TGCAGCACGAAGGAGGGCACGGCCTCCTACGAGCAGTACTTC.

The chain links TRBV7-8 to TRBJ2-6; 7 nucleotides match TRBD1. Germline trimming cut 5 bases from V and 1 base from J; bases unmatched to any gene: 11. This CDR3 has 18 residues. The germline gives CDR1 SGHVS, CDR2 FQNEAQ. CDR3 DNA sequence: TGTGCCAGCAGCCTCAAACAGGGGTACCAGTCTGGGGCCAACGTCCTGACTTTC. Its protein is CASSLKQGYQSGANVLTF.

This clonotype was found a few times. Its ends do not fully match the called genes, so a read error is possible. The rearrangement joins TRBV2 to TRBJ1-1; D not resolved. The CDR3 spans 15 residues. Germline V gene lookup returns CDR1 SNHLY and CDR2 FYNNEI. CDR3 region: CAGSEVNLSRLKAFF. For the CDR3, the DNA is TGTGCCGGCAGTGAAGTAAACTTAAGCAGATTAAAAGCTTTCTTT.

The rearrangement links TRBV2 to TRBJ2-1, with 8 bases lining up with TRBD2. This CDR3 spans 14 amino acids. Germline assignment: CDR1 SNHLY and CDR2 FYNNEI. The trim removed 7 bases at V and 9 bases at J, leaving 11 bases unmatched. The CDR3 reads CASNVVGRASEQFF. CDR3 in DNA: TGTGCCAGCAATGTAGTCGGGAGGGCCAGTGAGCAGTTCTTC.

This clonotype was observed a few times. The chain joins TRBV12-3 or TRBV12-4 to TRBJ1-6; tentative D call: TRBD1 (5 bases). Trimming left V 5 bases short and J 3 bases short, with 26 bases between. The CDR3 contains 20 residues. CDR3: CASSLDRGQGTGLYNSPLHF. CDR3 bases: TGTGCCAGCAGTCTCGACCGAGGGCAGGGAACGGGGCTCTATAATTCACCCCTCCACTTT.

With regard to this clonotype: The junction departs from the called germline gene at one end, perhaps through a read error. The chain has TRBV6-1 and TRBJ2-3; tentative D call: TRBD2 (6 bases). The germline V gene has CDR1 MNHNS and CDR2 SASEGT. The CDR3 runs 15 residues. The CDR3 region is CVSSEEGGGPDTQYF. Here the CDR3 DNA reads TGTGTCAGCAGTGAGGAGGGCGGCGGTCCGGATACGCAGTATTTT.

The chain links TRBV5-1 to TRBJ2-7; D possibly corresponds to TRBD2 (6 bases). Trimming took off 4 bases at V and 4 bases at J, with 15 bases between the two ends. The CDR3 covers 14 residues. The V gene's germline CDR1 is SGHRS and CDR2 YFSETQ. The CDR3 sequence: CASSATHGSYEQYF. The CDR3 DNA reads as TGCGCCAGCAGCGCAACCCACGGGAGTTACGAGCAGTACTTC.

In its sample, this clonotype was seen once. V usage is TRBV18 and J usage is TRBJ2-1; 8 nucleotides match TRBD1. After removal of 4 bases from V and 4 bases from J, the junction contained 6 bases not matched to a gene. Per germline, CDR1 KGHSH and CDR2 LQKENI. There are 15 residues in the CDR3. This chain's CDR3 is CASSQATGVYNEQFF. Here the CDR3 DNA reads TGTGCCAGCTCACAAGCGACAGGGGTGTACAATGAGCAGTTCTTC.

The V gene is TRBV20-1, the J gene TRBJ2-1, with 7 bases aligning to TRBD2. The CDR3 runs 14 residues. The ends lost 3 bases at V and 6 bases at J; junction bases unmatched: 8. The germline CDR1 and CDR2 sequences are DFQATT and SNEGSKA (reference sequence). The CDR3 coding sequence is TGCAGTGCTAGCCTCGGACTAGTGGGCAATGAGCAGTTCTTC. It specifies CSASLGLVGNEQFF.

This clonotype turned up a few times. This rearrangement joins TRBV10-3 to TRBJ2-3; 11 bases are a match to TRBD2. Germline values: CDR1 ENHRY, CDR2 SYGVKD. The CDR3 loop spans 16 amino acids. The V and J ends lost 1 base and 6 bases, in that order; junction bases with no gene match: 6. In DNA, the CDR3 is TGTGCCATCAGTGAGTTAGTAGCGGGAGGGTCCGATACGCAGTATTTT. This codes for CAISELVAGGSDTQYF.

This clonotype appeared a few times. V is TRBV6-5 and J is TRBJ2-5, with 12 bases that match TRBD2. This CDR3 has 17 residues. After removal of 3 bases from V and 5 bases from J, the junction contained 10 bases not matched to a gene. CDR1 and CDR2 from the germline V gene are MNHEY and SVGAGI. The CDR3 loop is CASSYLTSGGPGETQYF. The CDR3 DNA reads TGTGCCAGCAGTTATTTGACTAGCGGGGGACCCGGGGAGACCCAGTACTTC.

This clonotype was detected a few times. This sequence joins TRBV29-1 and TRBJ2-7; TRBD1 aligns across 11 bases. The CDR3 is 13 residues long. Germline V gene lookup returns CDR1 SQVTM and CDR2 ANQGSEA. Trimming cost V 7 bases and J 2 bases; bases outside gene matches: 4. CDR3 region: CSGGDRGTYEQYF. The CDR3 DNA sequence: TGCAGCGGGGGGGACAGGGGGACCTACGAGCAGTACTTC.

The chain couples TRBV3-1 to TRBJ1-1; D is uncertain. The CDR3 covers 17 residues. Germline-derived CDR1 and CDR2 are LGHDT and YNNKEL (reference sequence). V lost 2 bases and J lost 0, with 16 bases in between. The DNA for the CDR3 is TGTGCCAGCAGCCAACCCCCTCCGACGGCGATGAACACTGAAGCTTTCTTT. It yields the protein CASSQPPPTAMNTEAFF.